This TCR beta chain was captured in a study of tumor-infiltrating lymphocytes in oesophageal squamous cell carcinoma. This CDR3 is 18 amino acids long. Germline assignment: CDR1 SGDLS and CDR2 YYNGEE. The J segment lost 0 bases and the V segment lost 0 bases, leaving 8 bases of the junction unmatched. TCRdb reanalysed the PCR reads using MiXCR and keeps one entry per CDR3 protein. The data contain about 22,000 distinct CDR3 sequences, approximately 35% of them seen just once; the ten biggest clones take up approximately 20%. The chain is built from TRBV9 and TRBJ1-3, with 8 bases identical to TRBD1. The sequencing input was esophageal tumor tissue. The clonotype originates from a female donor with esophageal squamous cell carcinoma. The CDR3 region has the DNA TGTGCCAGCAGCGTAGGCGGGACAGGCCTAGGCTCTGGAAACACCATATATTTT. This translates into CASSVGGTGLGSGNTIYF.